This T cell receptor (beta chain) comes out of a study of control samples from healthy donors and cancer patients. Trimming removed 6 bases from V and 3 bases from J, with 6 bases in between. Germline V gene data show CDR1 as SNHLY and CDR2 as FYNNEI. This CDR3 spans 13 amino acids. Repertoires were generated with immunoSEQ multiplex PCR, while TCRdb's copy carries only in-frame clones and drops some. The repertoire includes about 110,000 clones, around 80% of them detected once, and approximately 7% sits in the top ten. The sequenced sample was blood. V is TRBV2 and J is TRBJ1-6; D not resolved. The clonotype originates from a man between 18 and 35 years old in good health. The CDR3: CASRHSYNSPLHF. As DNA, the CDR3 is TGTGCCAGCAGACATAGCTATAATTCACCCCTCCACTTT.